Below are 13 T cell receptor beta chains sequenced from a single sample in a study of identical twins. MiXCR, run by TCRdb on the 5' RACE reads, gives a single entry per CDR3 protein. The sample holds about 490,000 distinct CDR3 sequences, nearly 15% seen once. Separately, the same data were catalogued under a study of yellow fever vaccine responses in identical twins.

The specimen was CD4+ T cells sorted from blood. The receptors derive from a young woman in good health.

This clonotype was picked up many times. CDR3 sequence (DNA): TGTGCCAGCAGTAATCCGCGGGCCACCTATGGCTACACCTTC. This codes for CASSNPRATYGYTF. The chain combines TRBV6-1 with TRBJ1-2; D gene ambiguous. The CDR3 consists of 14 residues. V was cut by 5 bases and J by 4 bases, with 14 bases left in between. The germline gives CDR1 MNHNS, CDR2 SASEGT.

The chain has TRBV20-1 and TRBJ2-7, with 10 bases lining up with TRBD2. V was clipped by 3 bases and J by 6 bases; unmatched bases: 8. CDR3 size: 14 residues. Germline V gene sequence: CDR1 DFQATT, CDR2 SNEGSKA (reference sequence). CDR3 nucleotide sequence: TGCAGTGCTAGGGGACTAGCGAGGCCAGGCGAGCAGTACTTC. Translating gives CSARGLARPGEQYF.

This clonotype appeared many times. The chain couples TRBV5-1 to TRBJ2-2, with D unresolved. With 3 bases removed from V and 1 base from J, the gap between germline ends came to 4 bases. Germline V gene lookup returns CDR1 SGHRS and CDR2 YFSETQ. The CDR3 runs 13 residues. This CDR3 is CASSSKNTGELFF. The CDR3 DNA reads TGCGCCAGCAGCTCAAAGAACACCGGGGAGCTGTTTTTT.

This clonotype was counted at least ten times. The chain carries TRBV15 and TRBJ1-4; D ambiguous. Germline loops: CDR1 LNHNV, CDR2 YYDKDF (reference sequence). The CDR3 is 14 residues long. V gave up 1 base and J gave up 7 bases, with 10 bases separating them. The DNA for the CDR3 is TGTGCCACCAGCAGAGGGAGGGAAAGTGAAAAACTGTTTTTT. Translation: CATSRGRESEKLFF. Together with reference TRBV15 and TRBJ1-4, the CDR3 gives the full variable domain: DAMVIQNPRYQVTQFGKPVTLSCSQTLNHNVMYWYQQKSSQAPKLLFHYYDKDFNNEADTPDNFQSRRPNTSFCFLDIRSPGLGDTAMYLCATSRGRESEKLFFGSGTQLSVL.

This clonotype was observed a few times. CDR3 in amino acids: CASVSGGGTPDWNEQFF. In DNA, the CDR3 is TGTGCTAGTGTCTCTGGTGGCGGGACCCCAGACTGGAATGAGCAGTTCTTC. The genes are TRBV12-5 and TRBJ2-1; possible D gene TRBD2, 6 bases. CDR1 is LGHNT, CDR2 FRNRAP, per germline. This CDR3 is 17 amino acids long. Trimming shortened V by 7 bases and J by 7 bases, and 26 bases separated the two germline ends.

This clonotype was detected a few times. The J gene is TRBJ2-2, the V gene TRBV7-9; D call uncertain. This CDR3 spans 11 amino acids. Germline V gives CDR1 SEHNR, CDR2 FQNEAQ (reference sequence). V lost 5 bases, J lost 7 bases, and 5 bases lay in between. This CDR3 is CASSHIGELFF. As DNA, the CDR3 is TGTGCCAGCAGCCACATCGGGGAGCTGTTTTTT.

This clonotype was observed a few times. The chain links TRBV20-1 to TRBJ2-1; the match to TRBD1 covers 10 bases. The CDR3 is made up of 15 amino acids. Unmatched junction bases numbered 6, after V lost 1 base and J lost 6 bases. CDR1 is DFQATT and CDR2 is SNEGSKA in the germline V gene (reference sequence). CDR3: CSARAPGQGTNEQFF. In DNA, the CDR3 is TGCAGTGCTAGAGCGCCGGGACAGGGGACCAATGAGCAGTTCTTC.

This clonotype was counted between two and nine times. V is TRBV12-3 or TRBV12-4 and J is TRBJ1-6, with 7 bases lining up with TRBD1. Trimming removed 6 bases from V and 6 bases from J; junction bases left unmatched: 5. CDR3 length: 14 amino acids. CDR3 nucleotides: TGTGCCAGCAGACAGGGGATGGGTAATTCACCCCTCCACTTT. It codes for CASRQGMGNSPLHF.

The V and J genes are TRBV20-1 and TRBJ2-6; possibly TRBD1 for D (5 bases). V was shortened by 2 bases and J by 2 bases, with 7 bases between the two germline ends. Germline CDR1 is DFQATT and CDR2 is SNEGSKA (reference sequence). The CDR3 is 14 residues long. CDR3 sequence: CSARQGTGANVLTF. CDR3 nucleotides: TGCAGTGCTAGACAGGGCACTGGGGCCAACGTCCTGACTTTC.

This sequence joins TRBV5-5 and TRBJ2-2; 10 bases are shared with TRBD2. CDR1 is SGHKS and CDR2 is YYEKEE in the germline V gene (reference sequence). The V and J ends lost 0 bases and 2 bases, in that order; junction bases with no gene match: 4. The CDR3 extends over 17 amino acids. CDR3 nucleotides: TGTGCCAGCAGCTTGGATCTAGCGGGAGTTAACACCGGGGAGCTGTTTTTT. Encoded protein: CASSLDLAGVNTGELFF.

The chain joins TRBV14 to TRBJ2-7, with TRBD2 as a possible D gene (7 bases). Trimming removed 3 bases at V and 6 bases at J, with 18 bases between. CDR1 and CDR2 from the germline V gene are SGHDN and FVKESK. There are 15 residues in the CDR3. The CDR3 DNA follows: TGTGCCAGCAGCCAGAGTAGGGGGGGGTCATCCGAGCAGTACTTC. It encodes CASSQSRGGSSEQYF.

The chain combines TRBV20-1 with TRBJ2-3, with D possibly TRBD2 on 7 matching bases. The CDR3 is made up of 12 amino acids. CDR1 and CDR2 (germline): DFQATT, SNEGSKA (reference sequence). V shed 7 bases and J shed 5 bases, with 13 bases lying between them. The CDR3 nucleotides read TGCAGTGGGCCGGGGGGCGTAGATACGCAGTATTTT. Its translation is CSGPGGVDTQYF.

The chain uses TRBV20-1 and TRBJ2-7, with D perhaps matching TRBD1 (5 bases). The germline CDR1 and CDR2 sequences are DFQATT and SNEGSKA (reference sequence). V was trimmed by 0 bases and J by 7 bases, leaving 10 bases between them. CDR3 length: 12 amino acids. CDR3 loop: CSAREGLSEQYF. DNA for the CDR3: TGCAGTGCTAGAGAGGGGCTTAGTGAGCAGTACTTC.